The clone carrying this T cell receptor (beta chain) was counted once. Antigen unknown. Trimming removed 1 base from V and 7 bases from J, with 8 bases in between. Germline V gene sequence: CDR1 SGHDN, CDR2 FVKESK. The CDR3 spans 14 residues. Produced via immunoSEQ multiplex PCR; TCRdb's table is partial and in-frame only. There are 55,000 to 75,000 clones in the sample; around three quarters occur only once, and about 2.7% lies in the top ten. This entry comes from a study of T cell clones after liver transplantation. Whole-study context: Three of the eight recipients were HCV-positive; the rest had non-autoimmune, non-viral transplant indications. Findings and caveats of the study: The donor-reactive repertoire was only partly measurable in two subjects, lacking donor cells.

The J gene is TRBJ1-6, the V gene TRBV14; D uncertain. Sequenced here: CD4+ T cells from blood, sampled at the approximately 16-month timepoint. The receptor comes from a human patient who received a liver transplant. Certain T cells may be donor cells from the graft. The CDR3 DNA reads as TGTGCCAGCAGCCAAGCAAGCCCAAATTCACCCCTCCACTTT. Translation gives CASSQASPNSPLHF. The whole variable domain, remainder taken from reference TRBV14 and TRBJ1-6, is EAGVTQFPSHSVIEKGQTVTLRCDPISGHDNLYWYRRVMGKEIKFLLHFVKESKQDESGMPNNRFLAERTGGTYSTLKVQPAELEDSGVYFCASSQASPNSPLHFGNGTRLTVT.